A selection of T cell receptor beta chains follows, all from one sample in a study of blood T cell repertoires in COVID-19. Here immunoSEQ multiplex PCR was the method, and the copy in TCRdb shows in-frame clones only, minus some. The sample contains about 250,000 clones, approximately 89% of which appear only once. Sequencing was done on a sample of peripheral blood. The origin of the receptors is a woman between 25 and 40 years old with COVID-19, enrolled during active disease. Each CDR3 is given with its conserved first and last residue. D genes are given only for firm matches. Some rows have no size entry. The others give once, few or many, or a class for an expanded clone.

j_gene: TRBJ1-2; abundance: few; v_gene: TRBV19; d_gene: NA; CDR3nt: TGTGCCAGTAGTATAAGGAGGGGCAGGGAACATGGCTACACCTTC; CDR3aa: CASSIRRGREHGYTF
j_gene: TRBJ1-1; abundance: once; v_gene: TRBV3-1/TRBV3-2; d_gene: NA; CDR3nt: TGTGCCAGCAGCCAAGTAACCGGCGGAGCTTTCTTT; CDR3aa: CASSQVTGGAFF
j_gene: TRBJ2-5; abundance: NA; v_gene: TRBV11-3; d_gene: TRBD1; CDR3nt: TGTGCCAGCAGCCCCGGGACAGGCGATCAAGAGACCCAGTACTTC; CDR3aa: CASSPGTGDQETQYF
j_gene: TRBJ1-2; abundance: NA; v_gene: TRBV6-5; d_gene: NA; CDR3nt: TGTGCCAGCAGTAATTTACAGCCCAACTATGGCTACACCTTC; CDR3aa: CASSNLQPNYGYTF
j_gene: TRBJ2-2; abundance: NA; v_gene: TRBV5-1; d_gene: NA; CDR3nt: TGCGCCAGCAGCTTGGGGCAGGGGAGAGCCGGGGAGCTGTTTTTT; CDR3aa: CASSLGQGRAGELFF
j_gene: TRBJ1-4; abundance: NA; v_gene: TRBV29-1; d_gene: NA; CDR3nt: TGCAGCGTTGAACTCCCGGGAGCAACTAATGAAAAGCTGTTTTTT; CDR3aa: CSVELPGATNEKLFF
j_gene: TRBJ1-3; abundance: NA; v_gene: TRBV19; d_gene: NA; CDR3nt: TGTGCCAGTAGCTATACCGACAGGTTCTCTGGAAACACCATATATTTT; CDR3aa: CASSYTDRFSGNTIYF
j_gene: TRBJ2-7; abundance: NA; v_gene: TRBV5-1; d_gene: TRBD1; CDR3nt: TGCGCCAGCAGCCGGGACAGGGGCTACGAGCAGTACTTC; CDR3aa: CASSRDRGYEQYF
j_gene: TRBJ2-3; abundance: NA; v_gene: TRBV24-1; d_gene: NA; CDR3nt: TGTGCCACCAGTGAAGGCGGGACCTTCACAGATACGCAGTATTTT; CDR3aa: CATSEGGTFTDTQYF
j_gene: TRBJ1-2; abundance: NA; v_gene: TRBV6-5; d_gene: NA; CDR3nt: TGTGCCAGCCAAAGAGACAGTAGCTATGGCTACACCTTC; CDR3aa: CASQRDSSYGYTF
j_gene: TRBJ2-5; abundance: NA; v_gene: TRBV28; d_gene: NA; CDR3nt: TGTGCCAGCACCTCGGAGAGGGTGGGGGAGACCCAGTACTTC; CDR3aa: CASTSERVGETQYF
j_gene: TRBJ2-5; abundance: many; v_gene: TRBV7-6; d_gene: NA; CDR3nt: TGTGCCAGCAGCTTAGTGCGAGACTCACAACGGCAAGAGACCCAGTACTTC; CDR3aa: CASSLVRDSQRQETQYF
j_gene: TRBJ2-4; abundance: once; v_gene: TRBV28; d_gene: NA; CDR3nt: TGTGCCAGCAGTGCCCCCGGAGACCCCGTTAAAAACATTCAGTACTTC; CDR3aa: CASSAPGDPVKNIQYF
j_gene: TRBJ1-1; abundance: NA; v_gene: TRBV5-4; d_gene: NA; CDR3nt: TGTGCCAGCAGCTTATCCGGGGGGTGGAACACTGAAGCTTTCTTT; CDR3aa: CASSLSGGWNTEAFF
j_gene: TRBJ1-1; abundance: few; v_gene: TRBV5-1; d_gene: NA; CDR3nt: TGCGCCAGCAGCTCGGGGGGCAGGGTTAACACTGAAGCTTTCTTT; CDR3aa: CASSSGGRVNTEAFF
j_gene: TRBJ2-2; abundance: NA; v_gene: TRBV7-2; d_gene: TRBD2; CDR3nt: TGTGCCAGCAGCCCTGGTGGAGCGGGAGGTTCCGGGGAGCTGTTTTTT; CDR3aa: CASSPGGAGGSGELFF
j_gene: TRBJ1-2; abundance: NA; v_gene: TRBV27; d_gene: NA; CDR3nt: TGTGCCTCGGCGGGGGGCGGCTACACCTTC; CDR3aa: CASAGGGYTF
j_gene: TRBJ2-7; abundance: NA; v_gene: TRBV11-3; d_gene: TRBD1; CDR3nt: TGTGCCAGCAGCTTAGTCTCGACAGGGGCCTACGAGCAGTACTTC; CDR3aa: CASSLVSTGAYEQYF
j_gene: TRBJ1-2; abundance: NA; v_gene: TRBV19; d_gene: TRBD1; CDR3nt: TGTGCCAGTAGTCAGACAGGGGTGGATGGCTACACCTTC; CDR3aa: CASSQTGVDGYTF
j_gene: TRBJ1-5; abundance: once; v_gene: TRBV2; d_gene: NA; CDR3nt: TGTGCCAGCAGTGAAGAAAGCGGGAGCAATCAGCCCCAGCATTTT; CDR3aa: CASSEESGSNQPQHF
j_gene: TRBJ1-4; abundance: NA; v_gene: TRBV7-2; d_gene: NA; CDR3nt: TGTGCCAGCAGTCCCGGGGTAGCTAATGAAAAACTGTTTTTT; CDR3aa: CASSPGVANEKLFF
j_gene: TRBJ2-3; abundance: NA; v_gene: TRBV3-1/TRBV3-2; d_gene: TRBD2; CDR3nt: TGTGCCAGCAGCCAAGCACTAGCGAGGGGCACAGATACGCAGTATTTT; CDR3aa: CASSQALARGTDTQYF
j_gene: TRBJ2-7; abundance: NA; v_gene: TRBV4-1; d_gene: TRBD2; CDR3nt: TGCGCCAGCAGCCAAGAAGCAGGGAGGGCCAACTACGAGCAGTACTTC; CDR3aa: CASSQEAGRANYEQYF
j_gene: TRBJ2-5; abundance: NA; v_gene: TRBV6-5; d_gene: NA; CDR3nt: TGTGCCAGCTCCCGGGGAGAGACCCAGTACTTC; CDR3aa: CASSRGETQYF
j_gene: TRBJ2-7; abundance: NA; v_gene: TRBV7-4; d_gene: NA; CDR3nt: TGTGCCAGCAGCTCCCGGGACATCGGAATCTACGAGCAGTACTTC; CDR3aa: CASSSRDIGIYEQYF
j_gene: TRBJ1-2; abundance: few; v_gene: TRBV19; d_gene: NA; CDR3nt: TGTGCCAGCGTGTCTTTCCAGGGAACCTATGGCTACACCTTC; CDR3aa: CASVSFQGTYGYTF
j_gene: TRBJ1-4; abundance: NA; v_gene: TRBV7-9; d_gene: TRBD1; CDR3nt: TGTGCCAGCAGCGTAAGGACAGGGTCTAGTGAAAAACTGTTTTTT; CDR3aa: CASSVRTGSSEKLFF
j_gene: TRBJ2-5; abundance: NA; v_gene: TRBV5-6; d_gene: TRBD1; CDR3nt: TGTGCCAGCAGCTCGACAGGGGAATTTGGTGGAGAGACCCAGTACTTC; CDR3aa: CASSSTGEFGGETQYF
j_gene: TRBJ1-2; abundance: NA; v_gene: TRBV10-3; d_gene: TRBD1; CDR3nt: TGTGCCATCAGTGAGTCGACAGGGTCCTATGGCTACACCTTC; CDR3aa: CAISESTGSYGYTF
j_gene: TRBJ2-5; abundance: NA; v_gene: TRBV10-3; d_gene: NA; CDR3nt: TGTGCCATCAGTGAGCTCGCAGGACAAATGGGAGAGACCCAGTACTTC; CDR3aa: CAISELAGQMGETQYF
j_gene: TRBJ2-5; abundance: NA; v_gene: TRBV21-1; d_gene: NA; CDR3nt: TGTGCCAGCTCAAACTCACCGCCTAACCATTCCAGGGGGCGCCGGGAGACCCAGTACTTC; CDR3aa: CASSNSPPNHSRGRRETQYF
j_gene: TRBJ1-1; abundance: NA; v_gene: TRBV29-1; d_gene: NA; CDR3nt: TGCAGCGTCGGGGGGGGCACTGAAGCTTTCTTT; CDR3aa: CSVGGGTEAFF
j_gene: TRBJ2-5; abundance: NA; v_gene: TRBV19; d_gene: NA; CDR3nt: TGTGCCAGTAGTATAAATACAGGGTGGGAGACCCAGTACTTC; CDR3aa: CASSINTGWETQYF
j_gene: TRBJ1-6; abundance: few; v_gene: TRBV11-2; d_gene: NA; CDR3nt: TGTGCCAGCAGCCCTACAGGCCATAGGGGTTCACCCCTCCACTTT; CDR3aa: CASSPTGHRGSPLHF
j_gene: TRBJ1-4; abundance: once; v_gene: TRBV13; d_gene: NA; CDR3nt: TGTGCCAGCAGCTCACGACAGACCGTTAATGAAAAACTGTTTTTT; CDR3aa: CASSSRQTVNEKLFF
j_gene: TRBJ1-1; abundance: NA; v_gene: TRBV7-9; d_gene: TRBD1; CDR3nt: TGTGCCAGCAGCCCCCCGGGACAGAACAGACTGAACACTGAAGCTTTCTTT; CDR3aa: CASSPPGQNRLNTEAFF
j_gene: TRBJ2-1; abundance: NA; v_gene: TRBV19; d_gene: TRBD2; CDR3nt: TGTGCCAGTAGTATTACTAGCGGGAGAAATGAGCAGTTCTTC; CDR3aa: CASSITSGRNEQFF
j_gene: TRBJ2-3; abundance: NA; v_gene: TRBV11-2; d_gene: TRBD2; CDR3nt: TGTGCCAGCAGCTTAGTTGGTGCTTGGCTAGCGGGGAGCACAGATACGCAGTATTTT; CDR3aa: CASSLVGAWLAGSTDTQYF
j_gene: TRBJ2-1; abundance: NA; v_gene: TRBV6-2/TRBV6-3; d_gene: TRBD2; CDR3nt: TGTGCCAGCAGTCCCAGGGGGCAGGGGCTAGCGGGAGGGGACAATGAGCAGTTCTTC; CDR3aa: CASSPRGQGLAGGDNEQFF
j_gene: TRBJ2-1; abundance: few; v_gene: TRBV3-1/TRBV3-2; d_gene: TRBD1; CDR3nt: TGTGCCAGCAGCCGACAGGGGGCAGAGAATGAGCAGTTCTTC; CDR3aa: CASSRQGAENEQFF
j_gene: TRBJ2-3; abundance: once; v_gene: TRBV5-1; d_gene: TRBD1; CDR3nt: TGCGCCAGCAGCAAACAGGGGCAGAGCACAGATACGCAGTATTTT; CDR3aa: CASSKQGQSTDTQYF
j_gene: TRBJ1-1; abundance: few; v_gene: TRBV18; d_gene: TRBD1; CDR3nt: TGTGCCAGCTCACCGTCCCAGGGGGCGATTGGCACTGAAGCTTTCTTT; CDR3aa: CASSPSQGAIGTEAFF
j_gene: TRBJ1-2; abundance: NA; v_gene: TRBV7-9; d_gene: NA; CDR3nt: TGTGCCAGCAGCCTAACAGGGACGTTAGGCTACACCTTC; CDR3aa: CASSLTGTLGYTF
j_gene: TRBJ2-2; abundance: NA; v_gene: TRBV6-1; d_gene: NA; CDR3nt: TGTGCCAGCAGTGAACTCGGAGCTACCGGGGAGCTGTTTTTT; CDR3aa: CASSELGATGELFF
j_gene: TRBJ1-1; abundance: NA; v_gene: TRBV5-1; d_gene: TRBD1; CDR3nt: TGCGCCAGCAGCACAGGGGCGGGCACTGAAGCTTTCTTT; CDR3aa: CASSTGAGTEAFF
j_gene: TRBJ2-5; abundance: once; v_gene: TRBV5-4; d_gene: NA; CDR3nt: TGTGCCAGCAGCTTGGTGGCTAGCCGGGAGACCCAGTACTTC; CDR3aa: CASSLVASRETQYF
j_gene: TRBJ2-7; abundance: NA; v_gene: TRBV28; d_gene: TRBD2; CDR3nt: TGTGCCAGCATCTTTCGGACTAGCGGGGGTTACGAGCAGTACTTC; CDR3aa: CASIFRTSGGYEQYF
j_gene: TRBJ2-7; abundance: NA; v_gene: TRBV28; d_gene: TRBD1; CDR3nt: TGTGCCAGCAGTTTAAGGGACAGATCCTACGAGCAGTACTTC; CDR3aa: CASSLRDRSYEQYF
j_gene: TRBJ2-2; abundance: once; v_gene: TRBV5-5; d_gene: TRBD2; CDR3nt: TGTGCCAGCAGCTCAAAAGGTGCGGGACTAACGAACACCGGGGAGCTGTTTTTT; CDR3aa: CASSSKGAGLTNTGELFF
j_gene: TRBJ1-6; abundance: few; v_gene: TRBV28; d_gene: TRBD1; CDR3nt: TGTGCCAGCGAGGTGGGGACAGGGAGGTCACCCCTCCACTTT; CDR3aa: CASEVGTGRSPLHF
j_gene: TRBJ1-1; abundance: NA; v_gene: TRBV12-3/TRBV12-4; d_gene: NA; CDR3nt: TGTGCCAGCAGTTCCGAGTTCACTGAAGCTTTCTTT; CDR3aa: CASSSEFTEAFF
j_gene: TRBJ2-5; abundance: NA; v_gene: TRBV5-5; d_gene: TRBD1; CDR3nt: TGTGCCAGCAGCCGGGGACAGGGCGTAGAGACCCAGTACTTC; CDR3aa: CASSRGQGVETQYF
j_gene: TRBJ2-1; abundance: few; v_gene: TRBV18; d_gene: NA; CDR3nt: TGTGCCAGCTCACCATCCGGGACCTACAATGAGCAGTTCTTC; CDR3aa: CASSPSGTYNEQFF
j_gene: TRBJ2-3; abundance: NA; v_gene: TRBV7-9; d_gene: TRBD1; CDR3nt: TGTGCCAGCACCCTGCCGGGACAGGGGCCAGATACGCAGTATTTT; CDR3aa: CASTLPGQGPDTQYF
j_gene: TRBJ2-7; abundance: NA; v_gene: TRBV2; d_gene: NA; CDR3nt: TGTGCCAGCAGGGGATCCGGGAACCCCGGCTACGAGCAGTACTTC; CDR3aa: CASRGSGNPGYEQYF
j_gene: TRBJ1-4; abundance: NA; v_gene: TRBV2; d_gene: NA; CDR3nt: TGTGCCAGCAGTGAAGCCCCCCGAAAACTGTTTTTT; CDR3aa: CASSEAPRKLFF
j_gene: TRBJ2-3; abundance: NA; v_gene: TRBV5-5; d_gene: NA; CDR3nt: TGTGCCAGCAGCTTCGAAACTAGCACAGATACGCAGTATTTT; CDR3aa: CASSFETSTDTQYF
j_gene: TRBJ2-7; abundance: NA; v_gene: TRBV3-1/TRBV3-2; d_gene: TRBD2; CDR3nt: TGTGCCAGCAGCCAAAGGACTAGCTATAAGCAGTACTTC; CDR3aa: CASSQRTSYKQYF
j_gene: TRBJ2-1; abundance: NA; v_gene: TRBV7-9; d_gene: TRBD2; CDR3nt: TGTGCCAGCAGCTTATCCAGCGGGAGAGCAAACAATGAGCAGTTCTTC; CDR3aa: CASSLSSGRANNEQFF